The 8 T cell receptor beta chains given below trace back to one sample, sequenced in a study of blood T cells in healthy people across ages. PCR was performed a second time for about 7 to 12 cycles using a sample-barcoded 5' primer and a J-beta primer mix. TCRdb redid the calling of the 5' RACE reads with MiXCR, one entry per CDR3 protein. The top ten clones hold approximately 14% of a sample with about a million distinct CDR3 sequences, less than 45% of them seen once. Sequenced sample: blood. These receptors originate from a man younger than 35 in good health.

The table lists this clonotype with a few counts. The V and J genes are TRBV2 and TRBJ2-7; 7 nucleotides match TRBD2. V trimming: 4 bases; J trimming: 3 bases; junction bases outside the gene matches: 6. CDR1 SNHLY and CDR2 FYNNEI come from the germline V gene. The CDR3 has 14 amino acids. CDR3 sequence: CASSVGGGFYEQYF. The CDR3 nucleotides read TGTGCCAGCAGTGTCGGGGGAGGGTTCTACGAGCAGTACTTC. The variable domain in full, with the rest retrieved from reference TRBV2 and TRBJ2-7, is EPEVTQTPSHQVTQMGQEVILRCVPISNHLYFYWYRQILGQKVEFLVSFYNNEISEKSEIFDDQFSVERPDGSNFTLKIRSTKLEDSAMYFCASSVGGGFYEQYFGPGTRLTVT.

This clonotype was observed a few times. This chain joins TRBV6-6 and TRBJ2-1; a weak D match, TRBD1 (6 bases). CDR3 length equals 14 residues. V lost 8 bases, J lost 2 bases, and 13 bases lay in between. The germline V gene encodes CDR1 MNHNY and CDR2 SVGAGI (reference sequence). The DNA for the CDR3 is TGTGCCAGCGCTGGGGGCCAGGCCTACAATGAGCAGTTCTTC. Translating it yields CASAGGQAYNEQFF.

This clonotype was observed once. CDR3 nucleotide sequence: TGTGCCAGTACCACTCGCACTGAAGCTTTCTTT. This codes for CASTTRTEAFF. The rearrangement joins TRBV28 to TRBJ1-1; the D is unclear. The germline gives CDR1 MDHEN, CDR2 SYDVKM. Trimming removed 9 bases at V and 4 bases at J, with 9 bases between. The CDR3 has 11 amino acids. Variable domain in full (rest from reference TRBV28 and TRBJ1-1): DVKVTQSSRYLVKRTGEKVFLECVQDMDHENMFWYRQDPGLGLRLIYFSYDVKMKEKGDIPEGYSVSREKKERFSLILESASTNQTSMYLCASTTRTEAFFGQGTRLTVV.

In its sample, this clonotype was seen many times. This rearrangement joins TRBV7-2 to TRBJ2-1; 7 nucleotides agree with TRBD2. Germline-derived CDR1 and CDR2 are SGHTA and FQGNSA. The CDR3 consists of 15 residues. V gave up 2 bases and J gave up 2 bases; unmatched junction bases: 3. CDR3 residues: CASSLLGGTYNEQFF. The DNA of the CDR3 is TGTGCCAGCAGCTTACTGGGGGGGACCTACAATGAGCAGTTCTTC.

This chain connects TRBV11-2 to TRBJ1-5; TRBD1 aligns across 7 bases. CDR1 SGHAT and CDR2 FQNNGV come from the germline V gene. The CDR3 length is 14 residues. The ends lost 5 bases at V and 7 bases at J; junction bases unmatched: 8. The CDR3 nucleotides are TGTGCCAGCAGCAGACAGGGTAGTCTCCAGCCCCAGCATTTT. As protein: CASSRQGSLQPQHF.

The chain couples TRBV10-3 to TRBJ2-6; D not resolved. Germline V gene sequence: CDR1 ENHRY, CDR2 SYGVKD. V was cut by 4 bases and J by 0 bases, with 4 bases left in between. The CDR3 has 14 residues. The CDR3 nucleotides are TGTGCCATCAGTGGACACTCTGGGGCCAACGTCCTGACTTTC. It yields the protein CAISGHSGANVLTF.

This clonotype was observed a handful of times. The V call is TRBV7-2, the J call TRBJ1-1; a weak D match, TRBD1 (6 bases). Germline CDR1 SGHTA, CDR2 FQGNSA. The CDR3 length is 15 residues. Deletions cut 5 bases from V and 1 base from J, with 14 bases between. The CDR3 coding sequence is TGTGCCAGCAGCCCCATCGGACAGAAGAACACTGAAGCTTTCTTT. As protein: CASSPIGQKNTEAFF.

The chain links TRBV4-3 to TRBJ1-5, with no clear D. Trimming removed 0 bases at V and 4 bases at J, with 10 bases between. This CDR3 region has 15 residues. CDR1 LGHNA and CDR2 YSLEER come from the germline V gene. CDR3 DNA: TGCGCCAGCAGCCAAGAACTCCAGGCTAATCAGCCCCAGCATTTT. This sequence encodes CASSQELQANQPQHF.